Listed below are T cell receptor beta chains from one sample, sequenced in a study of PD-L1 blockade in urothelial cancer. The protocol was immunoSEQ multiplex PCR, while the TCRdb copy is restricted to in-frame clones and leaves out a portion. The table records about 95,000 clones, 87% of them present only once. This material consisted of PBMCs, taken around atezolizumab (anti-PD-L1) treatment. These TCRs come from a man in his fifties or sixties with urothelial cancer. Each CDR3 is given with its conserved first and last residue. The order of the fields is D gene, J gene, clone size, V gene, CDR3 DNA, CDR3 protein. A D gene is named only where the DNA matches it firmly. Size is stated for part of the rows, as once, few or many counts, or as a class when the clone is expanded.

d_gene: TRBD1
j_gene: TRBJ2-3
abundance: -
v_gene: TRBV5-1
CDR3nt: TGCGCCAGCAGCTATGGACAGGGAGCAGATACGCAGTATTTT
CDR3aa: CASSYGQGADTQYF

d_gene: TRBD1
j_gene: TRBJ1-4
abundance: once
v_gene: TRBV14
CDR3nt: TGTGCCAGCAGTTTTGACAGGGGAAAACTGTTTTTT
CDR3aa: CASSFDRGKLFF

d_gene: TRBD1
j_gene: TRBJ2-7
abundance: -
v_gene: TRBV7-9
CDR3nt: TGTGCCAGCAGCTCCCGTACCGGGACAGGCCGTACCTACGAGCAGTACTTC
CDR3aa: CASSSRTGTGRTYEQYF

d_gene: -
j_gene: TRBJ1-5
abundance: few
v_gene: TRBV16
CDR3nt: TGTGCCAGCAGCCATCCCGCGGGAGGTAATCAGCCCCAGCATTTT
CDR3aa: CASSHPAGGNQPQHF

d_gene: -
j_gene: TRBJ1-1
abundance: -
v_gene: TRBV5-6
CDR3nt: TGTGCCAGCAGCTTGGAGGTGGGCGGGAGCGCTGAAGCTTTCTTT
CDR3aa: CASSLEVGGSAEAFF

d_gene: -
j_gene: TRBJ2-1
abundance: -
v_gene: TRBV11-2
CDR3nt: TGTGCCAGCAGCTTAGCAGGCCTAGCGACCTCCTACAATGAGCAGTTCTTC
CDR3aa: CASSLAGLATSYNEQFF

d_gene: TRBD2
j_gene: TRBJ2-1
abundance: -
v_gene: TRBV7-6
CDR3nt: TGTGCCAGCAGCTGGACTAGCGAAGTGGCCGGCCATGAGCAGTTCTTC
CDR3aa: CASSWTSEVAGHEQFF

d_gene: -
j_gene: TRBJ2-1
abundance: -
v_gene: TRBV5-6
CDR3nt: TGTGCCAGCAGCCTTACAGGTTACCAGTTCTTC
CDR3aa: CASSLTGYQFF

d_gene: -
j_gene: TRBJ1-3
abundance: -
v_gene: TRBV7-9
CDR3nt: TGTGCCAGCAGCTTAGCCGGGGGTGGAAACACCATATATTTT
CDR3aa: CASSLAGGGNTIYF

d_gene: TRBD2
j_gene: TRBJ2-7
abundance: once
v_gene: TRBV5-1
CDR3nt: TGCGCCAGCAGCTTGGCTAGCGGGACGACCTACGAGCAGTACTTC
CDR3aa: CASSLASGTTYEQYF

d_gene: TRBD2
j_gene: TRBJ2-2
abundance: once
v_gene: TRBV4-1
CDR3nt: TGCGCCAGCAGCCAAGACATACAGCGGGAGGTCGGGGAGCTGTTTTTT
CDR3aa: CASSQDIQREVGELFF

d_gene: -
j_gene: TRBJ2-5
abundance: -
v_gene: TRBV5-1
CDR3nt: TGCGCCAGCAGGGCAGGGCCCTACCAAGAGACCCAGTACTTC
CDR3aa: CASRAGPYQETQYF

d_gene: -
j_gene: TRBJ2-5
abundance: -
v_gene: TRBV28
CDR3nt: TGTGCCAGCAAGACAGACCAAGAGACCCAGTACTTC
CDR3aa: CASKTDQETQYF

d_gene: -
j_gene: TRBJ2-7
abundance: -
v_gene: TRBV10-2
CDR3nt: TGCGCCAGCAGTTCCCCTAAGGGGCAGGCCTACGAGCAGTACTTC
CDR3aa: CASSSPKGQAYEQYF

d_gene: -
j_gene: TRBJ2-5
abundance: -
v_gene: TRBV20-1
CDR3nt: TGCAGTGCCCTAGACCTAGAGACCCAGTACTTC
CDR3aa: CSALDLETQYF

d_gene: -
j_gene: TRBJ1-1
abundance: -
v_gene: TRBV6-1
CDR3nt: TGTGCCAGCAGTGAAAGTAACTCGAACACTGAAGCTTTCTTT
CDR3aa: CASSESNSNTEAFF

d_gene: -
j_gene: TRBJ1-1
abundance: few
v_gene: TRBV2
CDR3nt: TGTGCCAGCAGTGAACGGAGGAGCACTGAAGCTTTCTTT
CDR3aa: CASSERRSTEAFF

d_gene: TRBD1
j_gene: TRBJ2-7
abundance: -
v_gene: TRBV5-1
CDR3nt: TGCGCCAGCAGCCCCTACCAGGGACAGGGAATCTACGAGCAGTACTTC
CDR3aa: CASSPYQGQGIYEQYF

d_gene: TRBD1
j_gene: TRBJ2-7
abundance: -
v_gene: TRBV27
CDR3nt: TGTGCCAGCAGTCCCCGGACAGGGATCTACGAGCAGTACTTC
CDR3aa: CASSPRTGIYEQYF

d_gene: -
j_gene: TRBJ1-2
abundance: -
v_gene: TRBV2
CDR3nt: TGTGCCAGCAGTGAAAACGGGAACTATGGCTACACCTTC
CDR3aa: CASSENGNYGYTF

d_gene: -
j_gene: TRBJ2-6
abundance: once
v_gene: TRBV18
CDR3nt: TGTGCCAGCTCACAAGGGGCCTCTGGGGCCAACGTCCTGACTTTC
CDR3aa: CASSQGASGANVLTF

d_gene: -
j_gene: TRBJ1-5
abundance: -
v_gene: TRBV7-9
CDR3nt: TGTGCCAGCAGCTTATACGGTAGCAATCAGCCCCAGCATTTT
CDR3aa: CASSLYGSNQPQHF

d_gene: TRBD1
j_gene: TRBJ1-1
abundance: few
v_gene: TRBV29-1
CDR3nt: TGCAGCGTCGACAGGACAGGGGTGAACACTGAAGCTTTCTTT
CDR3aa: CSVDRTGVNTEAFF

d_gene: -
j_gene: TRBJ1-2
abundance: -
v_gene: TRBV6-5
CDR3nt: TGTGCCAGCATGGACCGGACAGATTATGGCTACACCTTC
CDR3aa: CASMDRTDYGYTF

d_gene: -
j_gene: TRBJ2-2
abundance: once
v_gene: TRBV18
CDR3nt: TGTGCCAGCTCACCAGCAGGGGACGTCACCGGGGAGCTGTTTTTT
CDR3aa: CASSPAGDVTGELFF

d_gene: TRBD1
j_gene: TRBJ2-7
abundance: -
v_gene: TRBV7-7
CDR3nt: TGTGCCAGCAGCGAAACGACAGGGCCCTACGAGCAGTACTTC
CDR3aa: CASSETTGPYEQYF

d_gene: -
j_gene: TRBJ1-4
abundance: once
v_gene: TRBV15
CDR3nt: TGTGCCACCAGCAGAGATCAGGGCCAAAATGAAAAACTGTTTTTT
CDR3aa: CATSRDQGQNEKLFF

d_gene: TRBD1
j_gene: TRBJ2-7
abundance: few
v_gene: TRBV10-3
CDR3nt: TGTGCCATCAGAACGACAGGGGGAGAGCAGTACTTC
CDR3aa: CAIRTTGGEQYF

d_gene: -
j_gene: TRBJ2-6
abundance: -
v_gene: TRBV6-6
CDR3nt: TGTGCCAGCAGTTACGCGAACTCTGGGGCCAACGTCCTGACTTTC
CDR3aa: CASSYANSGANVLTF

d_gene: -
j_gene: TRBJ2-2
abundance: -
v_gene: TRBV7-9
CDR3nt: TGTGCCAGCAGCTTCTCTGGACAGAACACCGGGGAGCTGTTTTTT
CDR3aa: CASSFSGQNTGELFF

d_gene: -
j_gene: TRBJ1-5
abundance: few
v_gene: TRBV6-1
CDR3nt: TGTGCCAGCAGGGGCCTCGAAGGGGCGATTCAGCCCCAGCATTTT
CDR3aa: CASRGLEGAIQPQHF